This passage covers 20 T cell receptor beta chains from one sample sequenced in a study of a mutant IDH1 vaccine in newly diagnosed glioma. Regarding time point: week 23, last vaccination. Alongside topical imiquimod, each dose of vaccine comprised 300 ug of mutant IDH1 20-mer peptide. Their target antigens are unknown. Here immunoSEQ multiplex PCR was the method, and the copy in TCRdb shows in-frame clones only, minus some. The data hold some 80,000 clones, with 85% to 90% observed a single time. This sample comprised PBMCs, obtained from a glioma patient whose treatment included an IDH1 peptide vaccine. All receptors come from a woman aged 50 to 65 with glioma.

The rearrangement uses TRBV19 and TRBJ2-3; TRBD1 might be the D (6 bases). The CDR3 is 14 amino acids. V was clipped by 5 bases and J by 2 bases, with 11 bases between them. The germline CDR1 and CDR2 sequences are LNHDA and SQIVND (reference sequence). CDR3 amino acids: CASSPGQLTDTQYF. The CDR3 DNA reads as TGTGCCAGTAGTCCGGGACAACTCACAGATACGCAGTATTTT.

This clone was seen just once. The CDR3 sequence is CASRNRGAWETQYF. In DNA form, the CDR3 reads TGTGCCAGCAGGAACAGGGGCGCCTGGGAGACCCAGTACTTC. The genes are TRBV2 and TRBJ2-5; 7 positions match TRBD1. The germline V gene has CDR1 SNHLY and CDR2 FYNNEI. CDR3 length equals 14 residues. Trimming removed 6 bases from V and 5 bases from J; junction bases left unmatched: 9.

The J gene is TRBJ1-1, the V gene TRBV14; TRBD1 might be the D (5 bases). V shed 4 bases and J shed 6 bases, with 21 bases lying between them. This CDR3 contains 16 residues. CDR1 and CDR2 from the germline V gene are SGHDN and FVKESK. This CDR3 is CASSRAQGAGNAEAFF. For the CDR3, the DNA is TGTGCCAGCAGCCGGGCCCAGGGTGCGGGTAACGCTGAAGCTTTCTTT.

CDR3 protein: CAISESGGPYEQYF. In DNA, the CDR3 is TGTGCCATCAGTGAGTCTGGGGGACCCTACGAGCAGTACTTC. The chain joins TRBV10-3 to TRBJ2-7, with D possibly called TRBD1 or TRBD2 (5 bases each). With 0 bases removed from V and 2 bases from J, the gap between germline ends came to 8 bases. CDR3 length: 14 amino acids. Germline CDR1 reads ENHRY; CDR2 reads SYGVKD.

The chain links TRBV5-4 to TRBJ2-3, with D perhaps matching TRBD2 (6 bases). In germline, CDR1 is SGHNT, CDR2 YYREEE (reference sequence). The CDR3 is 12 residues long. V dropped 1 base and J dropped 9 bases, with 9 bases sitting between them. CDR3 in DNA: TGTGCCAGCAGCTTGAGCGCGGGGACGCAGTATTTT. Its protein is CASSLSAGTQYF. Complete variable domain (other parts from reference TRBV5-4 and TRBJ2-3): ETGVTQSPTHLIKTRGQQVTLRCSSQSGHNTVSWYQQALGQGPQFIFQYYREEENGRGNFPPRFSGLQFPNYSSELNVNALELDDSALYLCASSLSAGTQYFGPGTRLTVL.

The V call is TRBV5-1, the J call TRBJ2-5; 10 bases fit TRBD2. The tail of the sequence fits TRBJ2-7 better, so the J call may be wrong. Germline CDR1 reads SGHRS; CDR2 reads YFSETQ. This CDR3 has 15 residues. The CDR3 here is CASSWTSGHSYEQYF. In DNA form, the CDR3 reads TGCGCCAGCAGTTGGACTAGCGGCCACTCCTACGAGCAGTACTTC.

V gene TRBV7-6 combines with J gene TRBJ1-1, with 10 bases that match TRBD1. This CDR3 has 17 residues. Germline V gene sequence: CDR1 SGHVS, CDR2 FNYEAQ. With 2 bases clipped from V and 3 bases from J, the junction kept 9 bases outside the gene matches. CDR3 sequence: CASSLNRDRGYHTEAFF. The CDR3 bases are TGTGCCAGCAGCTTAAACCGGGACAGGGGATACCACACTGAAGCTTTCTTT.

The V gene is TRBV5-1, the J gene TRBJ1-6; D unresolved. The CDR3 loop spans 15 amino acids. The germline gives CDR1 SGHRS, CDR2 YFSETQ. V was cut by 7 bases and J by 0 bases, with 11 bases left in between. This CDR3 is CASPPLSSYNSPLHF. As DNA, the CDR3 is TGCGCCAGCCCTCCGTTAAGCTCCTATAATTCACCCCTCCACTTT.

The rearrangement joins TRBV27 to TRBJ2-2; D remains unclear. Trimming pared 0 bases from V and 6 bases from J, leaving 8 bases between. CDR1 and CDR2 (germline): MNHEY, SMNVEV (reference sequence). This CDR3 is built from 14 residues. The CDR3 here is CASSLSRIAGELFF. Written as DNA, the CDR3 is TGTGCCAGCAGTTTATCCAGGATCGCCGGGGAGCTGTTTTTT.

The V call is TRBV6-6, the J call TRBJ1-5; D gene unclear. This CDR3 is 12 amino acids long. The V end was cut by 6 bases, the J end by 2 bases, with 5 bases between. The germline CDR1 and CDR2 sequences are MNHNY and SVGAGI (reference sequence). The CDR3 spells CASSMGNQPQHF. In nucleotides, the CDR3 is TGTGCCAGCAGCATGGGCAATCAGCCCCAGCATTTT.

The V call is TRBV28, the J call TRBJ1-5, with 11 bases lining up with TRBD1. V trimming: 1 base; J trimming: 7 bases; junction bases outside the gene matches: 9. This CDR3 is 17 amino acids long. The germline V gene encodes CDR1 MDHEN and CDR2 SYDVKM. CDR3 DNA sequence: TGTGCCAGCAGTTTATCGGGGCTGGACAGGGGGCCACAGCCCCAGCATTTT. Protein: CASSLSGLDRGPQPQHF.

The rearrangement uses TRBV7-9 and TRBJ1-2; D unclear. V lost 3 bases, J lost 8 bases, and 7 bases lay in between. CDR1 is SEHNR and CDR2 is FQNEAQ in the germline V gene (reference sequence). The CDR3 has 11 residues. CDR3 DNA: TGTGCCAGCAGCTTTCCAGGAGGCTACACCTTC. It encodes CASSFPGGYTF.

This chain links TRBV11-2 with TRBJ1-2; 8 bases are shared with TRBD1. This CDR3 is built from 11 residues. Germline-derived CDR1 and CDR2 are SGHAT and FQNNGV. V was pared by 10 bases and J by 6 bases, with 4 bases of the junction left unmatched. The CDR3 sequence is CATGQGHGYTF. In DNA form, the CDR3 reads TGTGCCACTGGACAGGGACATGGCTACACCTTC.

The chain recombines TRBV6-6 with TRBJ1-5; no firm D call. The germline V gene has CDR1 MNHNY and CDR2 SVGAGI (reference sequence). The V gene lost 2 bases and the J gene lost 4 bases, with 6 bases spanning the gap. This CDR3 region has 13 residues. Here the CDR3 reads CASSYDLNQPQHF. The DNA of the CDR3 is TGTGCCAGCAGTTACGACCTGAATCAGCCCCAGCATTTT.

CDR3 DNA sequence: TGTGCCAGTAGTATCATCGGGGTTTTTCAGCCCCAGCATTTT. Its translation: CASSIIGVFQPQHF. V is TRBV19 and J is TRBJ1-5; D is undetermined. Germline values: CDR1 LNHDA, CDR2 SQIVND (reference sequence). There are 14 residues in the CDR3. V lost 3 bases, J lost 6 bases, and 12 bases lay in between.

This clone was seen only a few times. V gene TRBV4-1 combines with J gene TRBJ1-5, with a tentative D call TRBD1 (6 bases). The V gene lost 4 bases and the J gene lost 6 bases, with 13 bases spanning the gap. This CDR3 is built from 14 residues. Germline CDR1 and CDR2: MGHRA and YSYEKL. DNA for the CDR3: TGCGCCAGCAGCCGGCAGGGGACGGGTCAGCCCCAGCATTTT. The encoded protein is CASSRQGTGQPQHF.

CDR3 sequence (DNA): TGTGCCAGTTCAGGGAGTCTGTACGATGGCTACACCTTC. Protein: CASSGSLYDGYTF. J is TRBJ1-2 and V is TRBV14; a possible D gene is TRBD1 (5 bases). This CDR3 contains 13 residues. The germline V gene encodes CDR1 SGHDN and CDR2 FVKESK. V was pared by 9 bases and J by 6 bases, with 17 bases between.

This CDR3 reads CASSPYGRNYGYTF. Written as DNA, the CDR3 is TGTGCCAGCAGTCCCTATGGACGGAACTATGGCTACACCTTC. V and J are TRBV6-6 and TRBJ1-2; D gene uncertain. The CDR3 is 14 amino acids. CDR1 and CDR2 (germline): MNHNY, SVGAGI (reference sequence). Trimming took 5 bases from V and 2 from J, leaving 12 bases between them.

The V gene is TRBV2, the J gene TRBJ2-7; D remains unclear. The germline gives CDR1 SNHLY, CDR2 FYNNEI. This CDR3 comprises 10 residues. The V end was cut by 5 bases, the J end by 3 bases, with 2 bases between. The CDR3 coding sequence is TGTGCCAGCAGTTACTACGAGCAGTACTTC. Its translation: CASSYYEQYF.

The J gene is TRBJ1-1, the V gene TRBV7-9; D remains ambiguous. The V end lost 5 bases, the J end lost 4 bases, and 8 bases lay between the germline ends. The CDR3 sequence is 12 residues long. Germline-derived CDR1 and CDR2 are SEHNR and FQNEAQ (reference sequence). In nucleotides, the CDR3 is TGTGCCAGCAGCCGGGGTGGCACTGAAGCTTTCTTT. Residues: CASSRGGTEAFF.